These 17 T cell receptor beta chains were all obtained from the same sample, sequenced in a study of T-cell memory formation after mild COVID-19. TCRdb ran MiXCR on the 5' RACE reads and lists one entry per CDR3 protein. Here the sample spans about 260,000 distinct CDR3 sequences, roughly 16% being singletons. Specimen: PBMCs or a T cell subset sorted from them (not recorded which). These receptors were obtained from a man aged 18-30 years who had mild COVID-19 (a few samples of this study predate the infection). Cell type and time point are not known.

Only a few counts were recorded for this clonotype. The rearrangement links TRBV10-3 to TRBJ2-1, with 13 nucleotides matching TRBD2. CDR3 size: 16 residues. J gave up 4 bases and V 6 bases, and 6 bases lay outside the gene matches. Germline CDR1 and CDR2: ENHRY and SYGVKD. The CDR3 coding sequence is TGTGCCATCAGAGCAAGGACTAGCGGGGGATACAATGAGCAGTTCTTC. Residues: CAIRARTSGGYNEQFF.

Only a few counts were recorded for this clonotype. The CDR3 DNA sequence: TGCAGTGCTAGTCGCGGACTAGCAGACTACAATGAGCAGTTCTTC. Translated: CSASRGLADYNEQFF. The chain links TRBV20-1 to TRBJ2-1; 8 nucleotides agree with TRBD2. The junction had 7 bases not matched to a gene; V was cut back by 3 bases and J by 3 bases. CDR1 and CDR2 (germline): DFQATT, SNEGSKA (reference sequence). The CDR3 is 15 amino acids.

CDR3 sequence reads: CATSHDRYYEQYV. CDR3 coding DNA: TGTGCCACCAGTCACGACCGATATTACGAGCAGTACGTC. This chain links TRBV15 with TRBJ2-7; D unclear. Trimming left V 6 bases short and J 4 bases short, with 13 bases between. Germline loops: CDR1 LNHNV, CDR2 YYDKDF (reference sequence). The CDR3 is 13 amino acids.

This clonotype was seen only a few times. The V gene is TRBV30, the J gene TRBJ1-6, with D hard to call. Trimming left V 0 bases short and J 9 bases short, with 6 bases between. The CDR3 sequence is 12 residues long. Germline assignment: CDR1 GTSNPN and CDR2 SVGIG (reference sequence). CDR3 protein: CAWSVRSSPLHF. The DNA of the CDR3 is TGTGCCTGGAGTGTACGGAGTTCACCCCTCCACTTT.

The chain has TRBV6-1 and TRBJ2-7; TRBD2 is a possible D gene (7 bases). This CDR3 comprises 14 residues. Looked up from germline, CDR1 is MNHNS and CDR2 is SASEGT. Trimming cost V 6 bases and J 4 bases, with 16 bases left between them. The CDR3, as DNA: TGTGCCAGCAGGGATCAGGGAGGGGGGTACGAGCAGTACTTC. Residues: CASRDQGGGYEQYF.

CDR3 in amino acids: CASSPTGEQFF. CDR3 bases: TGTGCCAGCAGCCCGACGGGTGAGCAGTTCTTC. The chain carries TRBV12-3 or TRBV12-4 and TRBJ2-1; D ambiguous. V lost 6 bases to trimming and J lost 9 bases, with 9 bases between them. The CDR3 totals 11 residues.

This clonotype was detected only a few times. The V gene is TRBV5-1, the J gene TRBJ2-3, with D unclear. CDR1 and CDR2 from the germline V gene are SGHRS and YFSETQ. The CDR3 totals 14 residues. Trimming pared 5 bases from V and 4 bases from J, leaving 14 bases between. The chain's CDR3 is CASSRWADADTQYF. DNA for the CDR3: TGCGCCAGCAGTCGGTGGGCGGATGCAGATACGCAGTATTTT.

The chain uses TRBV13 and TRBJ2-1; D remains unclear. Trimming removed 0 bases at V and 4 bases at J, with 10 bases between. Germline V gives CDR1 PRHDT, CDR2 FYEKMQ (reference sequence). CDR3 size: 15 residues. CDR3: CASSLGESVYNEQFF. In DNA, the CDR3 is TGTGCCAGCAGCTTAGGCGAGTCGGTTTACAATGAGCAGTTCTTC.

The CDR3 nucleotides are TGTGCCAGCAGCCCCATCCTAACAGGGACCGGGGAGCTGTTTTTT. This translates into CASSPILTGTGELFF. The V call is TRBV5-4, the J call TRBJ2-2; D is perhaps TRBD1 (6 bases). V was trimmed by 4 bases and J by 5 bases, leaving 15 bases between them. The germline V gene encodes CDR1 SGHNT and CDR2 YYREEE (reference sequence). CDR3 length equals 15 residues. The full variable domain, completed using reference TRBV5-4 and TRBJ2-2, is ETGVTQSPTHLIKTRGQQVTLRCSSQSGHNTVSWYQQALGQGPQFIFQYYREEENGRGNFPPRFSGLQFPNYSSELNVNALELDDSALYLCASSPILTGTGELFFGEGSRLTVL.

Many counts were recorded for this clonotype. The V and J genes are TRBV5-1 and TRBJ2-2; TRBD2 is a possible D gene (6 bases). CDR3 length: 15 amino acids. Trimming took off 8 bases at V and 0 bases at J, with 14 bases between the two ends. Germline CDR1 SGHRS, CDR2 YFSETQ. The CDR3 here is CASQPGGTNTGELFF. CDR3 nucleotides: TGCGCCAGTCAACCTGGGGGGACGAACACCGGGGAGCTGTTTTTT.

This chain links TRBV12-3 or TRBV12-4 with TRBJ2-7; no firm D call. Trimming removed 6 bases from V and 3 bases from J, with 12 bases in between. CDR3 size: 13 residues. CDR3 sequence reads: CASSSGPGYEQYV. DNA for the CDR3: TGTGCCAGCAGCAGTGGCCCCGGCTACGAGCAGTACGTC.

This clonotype was observed a handful of times. The chain recombines TRBV10-3 with TRBJ2-7, with 9 bases lining up with TRBD2. This CDR3 is built from 15 residues. Germline V lookup: CDR1 ENHRY, CDR2 SYGVKD. The V segment lost 6 bases and the J segment 4 bases; nucleotides outside the gene matches: 10. The CDR3 loop reads CAISSLSSGGYEQYF. In DNA, the CDR3 is TGTGCCATCAGCTCCCTCAGTAGCGGGGGTTACGAGCAGTACTTC.

The rearrangement joins TRBV4-1 to TRBJ2-5; 9 positions match TRBD2. The CDR3 consists of 16 residues. The germline CDR1 and CDR2 sequences are MGHRA and YSYEKL. Trimming cost V 4 bases and J 5 bases; bases outside gene matches: 11. The CDR3 sequence: CASSPGGRGGLETQYF. The CDR3 nucleotides read TGCGCCAGCAGCCCTGGGGGGCGGGGGGGCTTGGAGACCCAGTACTTC.

This clonotype was observed a handful of times. This chain connects TRBV4-1 to TRBJ2-3, with D tentatively TRBD2 (6 bases). V lost 1 base, J lost 0 bases, and 11 bases lay in between. This CDR3 has 16 amino acids. Germline values: CDR1 MGHRA, CDR2 YSYEKL. CDR3 amino acids: CASSQGERVSTDTQYF. DNA of the CDR3: TGCGCCAGCAGCCAAGGGGAGCGGGTTAGCACAGATACGCAGTATTTT.

A few counts support this clonotype. The chain recombines TRBV4-3 with TRBJ2-2; no reliable D call. This CDR3 is 16 amino acids long. The V and J ends lost 0 bases and 0 bases respectively, with 8 bases between them. Germline lookup yields CDR1 LGHNA and CDR2 YSLEER. In nucleotides, the CDR3 is TGCGCCAGCAGCCAAGATGGCCCACCGAACACCGGGGAGCTGTTTTTT. Amino acid sequence: CASSQDGPPNTGELFF.

This clonotype was observed a handful of times. The J gene is TRBJ1-6, the V gene TRBV27; 8 bases match TRBD1. The germline V gene encodes CDR1 MNHEY and CDR2 SMNVEV (reference sequence). The CDR3 covers 14 residues. Trimming cost V 6 bases and J 5 bases; bases outside gene matches: 3. The CDR3 coding sequence is TGTGCCAGCAGGTCGACAGGGGATAATTCACCCCTCCACTTT. It codes for CASRSTGDNSPLHF.

This clonotype was counted a few times. The rearrangement links TRBV5-4 to TRBJ2-5; 9 nucleotides agree with TRBD2. CDR3 length: 15 amino acids. Germline V gene lookup returns CDR1 SGHNT and CDR2 YYREEE (reference sequence). The ends lost 1 base at V and 4 bases at J; junction bases unmatched: 5. This chain's CDR3 is CASSLPLAGSETQYF. DNA of the CDR3: TGTGCCAGCAGCTTGCCGCTAGCGGGGTCAGAGACCCAGTACTTC.